These T cell receptor beta chains were read from a single sample in a study of T cell responses to AZD1222 COVID-19 vaccine. Data came from immunoSEQ multiplex PCR; TCRdb stores just in-frame clones and leaves some out. The table includes under 200,000 clones, 92% detected once. The source material was peripheral blood, sampled on day 0 of AZD1222 vaccination. Receptor source: an adult in good health. The CDR3 runs from the conserved cysteine through the conserved F or W. D genes are given only for firm matches. Clone sizes are given selectively: once, few, many, or a class where the clone is expanded.

size: NA; V: TRBV2; D: NA; J: TRBJ1-5; DNA: TGTGCCAGCAGTGACAGGTATAGCAATCAGCCCCAGCATTTT; CDR3: CASSDRYSNQPQHF
size: once; V: TRBV7-9; D: TRBD1; J: TRBJ1-4; DNA: TGTGCCAGCAGCTTAGCGGACAGGGGCGTGGGTGAAAAACTGTTTTTT; CDR3: CASSLADRGVGEKLFF
size: NA; V: TRBV2; D: NA; J: TRBJ1-2; DNA: TGTGCCAGCAGTGGGGGATCGAGGGGCTACACCTTC; CDR3: CASSGGSRGYTF
size: NA; V: TRBV7-2; D: NA; J: TRBJ2-2; DNA: TGTGCCAGCAGCTTAGCGTGGGTTGGCGGGGAGCTGTTTTTT; CDR3: CASSLAWVGGELFF
size: NA; V: TRBV19; D: TRBD1; J: TRBJ1-5; DNA: TGTGCCAGTAGTTCCCGACAGGGGAGTGAGCAGCCCCAGCATTTT; CDR3: CASSSRQGSEQPQHF
size: NA; V: TRBV7-9; D: NA; J: TRBJ2-4; DNA: TGTGCCAGCATCGATAACAGGGAGGGAAACATTCAGTACTTC; CDR3: CASIDNREGNIQYF
size: NA; V: TRBV5-5; D: NA; J: TRBJ1-4; DNA: TGTGCCAGCAGCTTAGGGCGGCGGGTAGAAAAACTGTTTTTT; CDR3: CASSLGRRVEKLFF
size: NA; V: TRBV30; D: NA; J: TRBJ1-2; DNA: TGTGCCTGGAGTGGACTCAGGGATGGCTACACCTTC; CDR3: CAWSGLRDGYTF
size: NA; V: TRBV18; D: NA; J: TRBJ1-1; DNA: TGTGCCAGCTCACCAAGGGGCCCTCGGGGCACTGAAGCTTTCTTT; CDR3: CASSPRGPRGTEAFF
size: NA; V: TRBV6-5; D: NA; J: TRBJ1-2; DNA: TGTGCCAGCAGTTACTCGAGGACCTATGGCTACACCTTC; CDR3: CASSYSRTYGYTF
size: NA; V: TRBV6-5; D: TRBD2; J: TRBJ2-3; DNA: TGTGCCAGCAGTTGGACTAGCGGGGAAGCTGATACGCAGTATTTT; CDR3: CASSWTSGEADTQYF
size: once; V: TRBV4-1; D: NA; J: TRBJ2-2; DNA: TGCGCCAGCAGCCAAGATCGGGCTGGGGTTATGGTAGTCGGGGAGCTGTTTTTT; CDR3: CASSQDRAGVMVVGELFF
size: NA; V: TRBV7-3; D: TRBD2; J: TRBJ2-7; DNA: TGTGCCAGCAGCCTCACTAGCGGGGGGTCCTACGAGCAGTACTTC; CDR3: CASSLTSGGSYEQYF
size: NA; V: TRBV7-2; D: NA; J: TRBJ2-5; DNA: TGTGCCAGCAGGACCTGGGTGGGGCCCTTTCCGGAGACCCAGTACTTC; CDR3: CASRTWVGPFPETQYF
size: NA; V: TRBV6-5; D: TRBD1; J: TRBJ2-7; DNA: TGTGCCAGCAGTTACGACAGGGGCTACGAGCAGTACTTC; CDR3: CASSYDRGYEQYF
size: NA; V: TRBV19; D: NA; J: TRBJ1-2; DNA: TGTGCCAGTAGTCCCGGCCCCCAAGTCTTCTATGGCTACACCTTC; CDR3: CASSPGPQVFYGYTF
size: NA; V: TRBV7-6; D: TRBD1; J: TRBJ1-1; DNA: TGTGCCAGCAGCTCCAAACAGGGGATGAACACTGAAGCTTTCTTT; CDR3: CASSSKQGMNTEAFF
size: once; V: TRBV6-5; D: NA; J: TRBJ2-1; DNA: TGTGCCAGCAGGCAGTCAAGCGGCAATGAGCAGTTCTTC; CDR3: CASRQSSGNEQFF
size: NA; V: TRBV4-1; D: NA; J: TRBJ1-2; DNA: TGCGCCAGCAGCCTTCAAGCAGGGTTTTATGGCTACACCTTC; CDR3: CASSLQAGFYGYTF
size: NA; V: TRBV6-2/TRBV6-3; D: NA; J: TRBJ1-2; DNA: TGTGCCAGCAGTCTCCGCGGGGGGGTGCGAAACTATGGCTACACCTTC; CDR3: CASSLRGGVRNYGYTF
size: NA; V: TRBV5-1; D: TRBD2; J: TRBJ2-3; DNA: TGCGCCAGCAGCTTGACTAGCGGCACAGATACGCAGTATTTT; CDR3: CASSLTSGTDTQYF
size: NA; V: TRBV27; D: TRBD1; J: TRBJ1-2; DNA: TGTGCCAGCAGGGCAACAGGGGTAGGTGGCTACACCTTC; CDR3: CASRATGVGGYTF
size: NA; V: TRBV4-3; D: TRBD1; J: TRBJ2-3; DNA: TGCGCCAGCAGCCAAGATAAACAGGGGGGCGCAGATACGCAGTATTTT; CDR3: CASSQDKQGGADTQYF
size: NA; V: TRBV7-9; D: TRBD2; J: TRBJ2-3; DNA: TGTGCCAGCACCTCATTTAGCGGGGGCCTAACAGATACGCAGTATTTT; CDR3: CASTSFSGGLTDTQYF
size: NA; V: TRBV7-9; D: NA; J: TRBJ2-3; DNA: TGTGCCAGCAGCTTAGATGGCACAGATACGCAGTATTTT; CDR3: CASSLDGTDTQYF
size: NA; V: TRBV5-6; D: TRBD1; J: TRBJ1-1; DNA: TGTGCCAGCAGCTCCAACTGGGGCAGGGGGCTTTACACTGAAGCTTTCTTT; CDR3: CASSSNWGRGLYTEAFF
size: NA; V: TRBV11-3; D: TRBD2; J: TRBJ2-7; DNA: TGTGCCAGCAGCTTGGGAGGGAGCAACCACGAGCAGTACTTC; CDR3: CASSLGGSNHEQYF
size: NA; V: TRBV27; D: NA; J: TRBJ2-6; DNA: TGTGCCAGCAAGGGAGCGGGCCATTGGGGGGCCAACGTCCTGACTTTC; CDR3: CASKGAGHWGANVLTF
size: NA; V: TRBV5-1; D: NA; J: TRBJ2-3; DNA: TGCGCCAGCAGCTCCGAGGCAGATACGCAGTATTTT; CDR3: CASSSEADTQYF
size: NA; V: TRBV4-1; D: TRBD1; J: TRBJ2-6; DNA: TGCGCCAGCAGCCGAGGGACAGGGCGCCCTGGGGCCAACGTCCTGACTTTC; CDR3: CASSRGTGRPGANVLTF
size: NA; V: TRBV7-9; D: NA; J: TRBJ2-7; DNA: TGTGCCAGCACCGAAGCTGGCGGTTTTGGTTACGAGCAGTACTTC; CDR3: CASTEAGGFGYEQYF